This T cell receptor beta chain was captured in a study of cytomegalovirus exposure and HLA in healthy donors. The study, taken as a whole, reports: The tendency of first-cohort TCR clusters to co-occur in the 100 to 150 validation repertoires was identified by a subsequent analysis.

TCRdb keeps only in-frame clones here, not all; method: immunoSEQ multiplex PCR. The sample lists 85,000 to 130,000 clones, about 87% occurring once. Donors came from a validation cohort of 90 to 150 subjects, distinct from the first 666-subject cohort. The germline V gene encodes CDR1 MDHEN and CDR2 SYDVKM. This CDR3 spans 15 amino acids. J lost 3 bases, V lost 7 bases, and 11 bases had no gene match. Comments on this clone: The antigen remains undetermined.

The source is a young woman in good health and CMV-seropositive. The sequencing input was PBMCs. V and J are TRBV28 and TRBJ1-2; 7 nucleotides line up with TRBD1. CDR3 coding DNA: TGTGCCAGCACGAGGGGCACAGGGGCCTACTATGGCTACACCTTC. Its protein product is CASTRGTGAYYGYTF.